A single sample is the source of the 26 T cell receptor beta chains below, sequenced in a study of T cell changes during pregnancy in multiple sclerosis. Measured with immunoSEQ multiplex PCR; TCRdb has only the in-frame clones, and not every one. This sample has around 57,000 clones, with roughly 91% found just once. Sequencing was performed on peripheral blood, taken in the second trimester of pregnancy. Source of these receptors: a female donor with multiple sclerosis, enrolled in a pregnancy study.

The rearrangement uses TRBV2 and TRBJ2-7; D is perhaps TRBD1 (6 bases). With 5 bases removed from V and 0 bases from J, the gap between germline ends came to 14 bases. CDR1 SNHLY and CDR2 FYNNEI come from the germline V gene. The CDR3 is made up of 15 amino acids. The CDR3 reads CASSQGHPSSYEQYF. CDR3 DNA sequence: TGTGCCAGCAGTCAGGGACATCCGAGCTCCTACGAGCAGTACTTC. The entire variable domain, with the rest obtained from reference TRBV2 and TRBJ2-7, is as follows: EPEVTQTPSHQVTQMGQEVILRCVPISNHLYFYWYRQILGQKVEFLVSFYNNEISEKSEIFDDQFSVERPDGSNFTLKIRSTKLEDSAMYFCASSQGHPSSYEQYFGPGTRLTVT.

The chain couples TRBV4-3 to TRBJ2-1; no clear D gene. The V end lost 1 base, the J end lost 0 bases, and 7 bases lay between the germline ends. The CDR3 covers 15 residues. CDR1 LGHNA and CDR2 YSLEER come from the germline V gene. In nucleotides, the CDR3 is TGCGCCAGCAGCCAAGGGGCGAACTCCTACAATGAGCAGTTCTTC. Protein product: CASSQGANSYNEQFF.

The CDR3 DNA is TGTGCCAGCAGCGTAGGGGTAGGGGGCTTCACCGGGGAGCTGTTTTTT. As protein: CASSVGVGGFTGELFF. V gene TRBV9 combines with J gene TRBJ2-2; TRBD1 aligns across 7 bases. The junction had 6 bases not matched to a gene; V was cut back by 0 bases and J by 4 bases. Per germline, CDR1 SGDLS and CDR2 YYNGEE. There are 16 residues in the CDR3.

V is TRBV18 and J is TRBJ2-7; 10 nucleotides match TRBD1. CDR1 is KGHSH and CDR2 is LQKENI in the germline V gene. V lost 2 bases and J lost 7; bases outside the gene matches: 8. This CDR3 region has 15 residues. In nucleotides, the CDR3 is TGTGCCAGCTCACCAATGACAGGGGGCGAGTTAGAGCAGTACTTC. This codes for CASSPMTGGELEQYF.

The chain joins TRBV15 to TRBJ2-7, with D maybe TRBD1 (6 bases). The CDR3 extends over 12 amino acids. CDR1 is LNHNV, CDR2 YYDKDF, per germline (reference sequence). Deletions cut 5 bases from V and 5 bases from J, with 10 bases between. This CDR3 reads CATSRHRDEQYF. DNA of the CDR3: TGTGCCACCAGCCGCCACAGGGACGAGCAGTACTTC. The variable domain in full, completed from reference TRBV15 and TRBJ2-7, reads DAMVIQNPRYQVTQFGKPVTLSCSQTLNHNVMYWYQQKSSQAPKLLFHYYDKDFNNEADTPDNFQSRRPNTSFCFLDIRSPGLGDTAMYLCATSRHRDEQYFGPGTRLTVT.

V gene TRBV2 combines with J gene TRBJ1-2; perhaps TRBD1 as D (6 bases). Looked up from germline, CDR1 is SNHLY and CDR2 is FYNNEI. The CDR3 sequence is 11 residues long. V was shortened by 6 bases and J by 8 bases, with 10 bases between the two germline ends. The CDR3 protein is CASRTGFGYTF. CDR3 DNA sequence: TGTGCCAGCAGGACAGGATTCGGCTACACCTTC.

Only a few counts were recorded for this clone. In DNA form, the CDR3 reads TGTGCCAGCAGGTCGCAGGGGGCGGGTGGCTACACCTTC. It specifies CASRSQGAGGYTF. This chain connects TRBV6-5 to TRBJ1-2; 8 bases match TRBD1. Germline V gene data show CDR1 as MNHEY and CDR2 as SVGAGI. V shed 6 bases and J 7 bases; nucleotides not matched to a gene: 7. This CDR3 contains 13 residues.

This rearrangement joins TRBV28 to TRBJ1-4; D is unresolved. The germline gives CDR1 MDHEN, CDR2 SYDVKM. The CDR3 contains 12 residues. The germline V and J ends were trimmed by 5 bases and 7 bases, with 8 bases remaining between them. The CDR3 loop reads CASSNPGEKLFF. CDR3 DNA: TGTGCCAGCAGTAATCCCGGTGAAAAACTGTTTTTT.

The rearrangement joins TRBV4-3 to TRBJ2-5, with TRBD2 matching 7 bases. The V and J ends lost 3 bases and 5 bases, in that order; junction bases with no gene match: 6. Germline-derived CDR1 and CDR2 are LGHNA and YSLEER. The CDR3 sequence is 14 residues long. CDR3 DNA sequence: TGCGCCAGCAGCCAGGGGGGGACGTGGGAGACCCAGTACTTC. Its translation: CASSQGGTWETQYF.

This clone has only one observation. This chain links TRBV6-5 with TRBJ1-1; a weak D match, TRBD1 (6 bases). In germline, CDR1 is MNHEY, CDR2 SVGAGI. V was cut by 7 bases and J by 5 bases, with 20 bases left in between. This CDR3 is 15 amino acids long. CDR3 residues: CASTLFLGAGTEAFF. The CDR3, as DNA: TGTGCCAGCACCTTATTTCTGGGGGCAGGAACTGAAGCTTTCTTT.

V is TRBV28 and J is TRBJ1-2, with D maybe TRBD1 (6 bases). Germline V gives CDR1 MDHEN, CDR2 SYDVKM. This CDR3 is 14 amino acids long. The V end was cut by 5 bases, the J end by 2 bases, with 12 bases between. The CDR3 DNA sequence: TGTGCCAGCAGTGGCCGACAGGCGAACTATGGCTACACCTTC. Protein product: CASSGRQANYGYTF.

This chain connects TRBV5-1 to TRBJ2-1; 7 positions agree with TRBD1. CDR3 length: 21 residues. CDR1 is SGHRS and CDR2 is YFSETQ in the germline V gene. The trim removed 0 bases at V and 1 base at J, leaving 19 bases unmatched. The CDR3 coding sequence is TGCGCCAGCAGCTTGGCTCGTCTGGGACAGAAGATGCCGACATCCTACAATGAGCAGTTCTTC. Translated: CASSLARLGQKMPTSYNEQFF.

The chain carries TRBV11-2 and TRBJ1-2; 11 nucleotides line up with TRBD1. Unmatched junction bases numbered 12, after V lost 5 bases and J lost 4 bases. Germline lookup yields CDR1 SGHAT and CDR2 FQNNGV. The CDR3 totals 17 residues. CDR3 region: CASSPVVGTGGTYGYTF. In nucleotides, the CDR3 is TGTGCCAGCAGCCCAGTGGTCGGGACAGGGGGTACCTATGGCTACACCTTC.

A single count supports this clone. The chain joins TRBV2 to TRBJ2-5, with a tentative D call TRBD2 (6 bases). V shed 3 bases and J shed 2 bases, with 13 bases lying between them. The CDR3 extends over 15 amino acids. Per the germline V gene, CDR1 is SNHLY and CDR2 is FYNNEI. The CDR3 DNA reads TGTGCCAGCAGTGATTGGGGACTGGCACAAGAGACCCAGTACTTC. The encoded protein is CASSDWGLAQETQYF. Full variable domain (rest looked up from reference TRBV2 and TRBJ2-5): EPEVTQTPSHQVTQMGQEVILRCVPISNHLYFYWYRQILGQKVEFLVSFYNNEISEKSEIFDDQFSVERPDGSNFTLKIRSTKLEDSAMYFCASSDWGLAQETQYFGPGTRLLVL.

This CDR3 is CASSLAGVGIQYF. DNA of the CDR3: TGCGCCAGCAGCTTGGCAGGGGTAGGCATTCAGTACTTC. The rearrangement joins TRBV5-1 to TRBJ2-4, with a weak D call TRBD1 (6 bases). V was cut by 0 bases and J by 9 bases, with 10 bases left in between. Germline values: CDR1 SGHRS, CDR2 YFSETQ. This CDR3 is 13 amino acids long.

The genes are TRBV27 and TRBJ1-2, with TRBD1 matching 7 bases. Germline V gene sequence: CDR1 MNHEY, CDR2 SMNVEV (reference sequence). The CDR3 is 16 residues long. The V and J ends lost 8 bases and 2 bases, in that order; junction bases with no gene match: 14. This CDR3 reads CASANYIRGQNYGYTF. The CDR3 DNA reads as TGTGCCAGCGCTAACTACATAAGGGGACAGAACTATGGCTACACCTTC.

The chain uses TRBV27 and TRBJ2-1; TRBD1 matches 10 bases. The CDR3 runs to 15 residues. Germline CDR1 is MNHEY and CDR2 is SMNVEV (reference sequence). V shed 3 bases and J 4 bases; nucleotides not matched to a gene: 3. The CDR3 DNA is TGTGCCAGCAGTTTGGGGACAGGGGTGTACAATGAGCAGTTCTTC. Translating gives CASSLGTGVYNEQFF.

The chain carries TRBV7-2 and TRBJ2-5, with D perhaps TRBD2 (6 bases). Germline assignment: CDR1 SGHTA and CDR2 FQGNSA. The V end lost 1 base, the J end lost 6 bases, and 12 bases lay between the germline ends. The CDR3 length is 14 residues. In DNA form, the CDR3 reads TGTGCCAGCAGCTTAGGGGGCGGGGTAAAGACCCAGTACTTC. This gives the protein CASSLGGGVKTQYF.

The chain carries TRBV18 and TRBJ2-1; unclear D gene. The CDR3 consists of 14 residues. Between the trimmed V and J ends, which lost 3 bases and 6 bases, there was a span of 12 bases. Germline V CDR1 and CDR2: KGHSH, LQKENI. CDR3 amino acids: CASSPSDWSNEQFF. In DNA, the CDR3 is TGTGCCAGCTCACCGAGCGATTGGAGCAATGAGCAGTTCTTC.

This clone was observed a few times. The genes are TRBV28 and TRBJ1-1; D is ambiguous. Germline CDR1 MDHEN, CDR2 SYDVKM. This CDR3 has 15 residues. V gave up 6 bases and J gave up 0 bases, with 14 bases separating them. Here the CDR3 DNA reads TGTGCCAGCAGCCCCATGAGGATCATGAACACTGAAGCTTTCTTT. Translating it yields CASSPMRIMNTEAFF.

The gene calls are TRBV20-1 and TRBJ2-1, with a possible D match to TRBD2 (5 bases). The ends were cut back, 4 bases at V and 8 bases at J, with 9 bases in the middle. Germline V CDR1 and CDR2: DFQATT, SNEGSKA (reference sequence). The CDR3 sequence is 11 residues long. Here the CDR3 reads CSAILRDEQFF. The CDR3 region has the DNA TGCAGTGCTATATTGCGGGATGAGCAGTTCTTC.

The gene calls are TRBV27 and TRBJ1-1, with D uncertain. The germline V gene encodes CDR1 MNHEY and CDR2 SMNVEV (reference sequence). The CDR3 loop spans 13 amino acids. The V and J ends lost 5 bases and 4 bases respectively, with 11 bases between them. The CDR3 DNA is TGTGCCAGCAGTGGGGTCGGAGGCACTGAAGCTTTCTTT. Amino acids: CASSGVGGTEAFF.

J is TRBJ1-2 and V is TRBV18; no reliable D call. V was trimmed by 1 base and J by 4 bases, leaving 13 bases between them. Germline CDR1 reads KGHSH; CDR2 reads LQKENI. This CDR3 contains 15 residues. CDR3: CASSPQREVSYGYTF. CDR3 DNA: TGTGCCAGCTCACCACAGAGGGAGGTGAGCTATGGCTACACCTTC. Using reference TRBV18 and TRBJ1-2 for the parts outside the CDR3, the full variable domain is NAGVMQNPRHLVRRRGQEARLRCSPMKGHSHVYWYRQLPEEGLKFMVYLQKENIIDESGMPKERFSAEFPKEGPSILRIQQVVRGDSAAYFCASSPQREVSYGYTFGSGTRLTVV.

The chain has TRBV5-1 and TRBJ1-6; maybe TRBD1 (5 bases). The CDR3 has 14 amino acids. Germline lookup yields CDR1 SGHRS and CDR2 YFSETQ. V was shortened by 4 bases and J by 13 bases, with 18 bases between the two germline ends. CDR3 DNA: TGCGCCAGCAGCCCCCTGGGGGGTTCGGCGCCCCTCCACTTT. It translates to CASSPLGGSAPLHF. Looking up the rest from reference TRBV5-1 and TRBJ1-6 gives the full variable domain: KAGVTQTPRYLIKTRGQQVTLSCSPISGHRSVSWYQQTPGQGLQFLFEYFSETQRNKGNFPGRFSGRQFSNSRSEMNVSTLELGDSALYLCASSPLGGSAPLHFGNGTRLTVT.

The chain uses TRBV28 and TRBJ2-7; 7 bases match TRBD2. J lost 1 base, V lost 7 bases, and 7 bases had no gene match. The CDR3 consists of 14 residues. Germline CDR1 is MDHEN and CDR2 is SYDVKM. The CDR3 region is CASTSGLVSYEQYF. In DNA form, the CDR3 reads TGTGCCAGCACCTCAGGACTAGTATCCTACGAGCAGTACTTC. Together with reference TRBV28 and TRBJ2-7, the CDR3 gives the full variable domain: DVKVTQSSRYLVKRTGEKVFLECVQDMDHENMFWYRQDPGLGLRLIYFSYDVKMKEKGDIPEGYSVSREKKERFSLILESASTNQTSMYLCASTSGLVSYEQYFGPGTRLTVT.

In its sample, this clone was seen once. The CDR3 loop is CASTDRVDQPQHF. CDR3 DNA sequence: TGTGCCAGCACCGACAGGGTGGATCAGCCCCAGCATTTT. V usage is TRBV19 and J usage is TRBJ1-5, with 7 bases lining up with TRBD1. Germline CDR1 LNHDA, CDR2 SQIVND (reference sequence). CDR3 length: 13 residues. V dropped 9 bases and J dropped 5; count of bases not matched to a gene: 7.